In this sample, the clone carrying this T cell receptor (beta chain) turned up once. What it recognizes is unknown. There are 16 residues in the CDR3. Germline V CDR1 and CDR2: SNHLY, FYNNEI. V gave up 4 bases and J gave up 0 bases; unmatched junction bases: 2. The source of the sample is a study of lymphopenia after photon versus proton radiotherapy. Whole-study findings and limits: Photon-treated patients lost naive T cells and TCR diversity; proton-treated stayed stable. After the lymphocyte nadir, photon-treated repertoires showed oligoclonal expansion, especially of CD8+ Temra cells. Larger post-nadir TCR diversity loss correlated inversely with survival in deceased patients.

Produced via immunoSEQ multiplex PCR; TCRdb's table is partial and in-frame only. The sample has roughly 63,000 clones, approximately 84% seen once. The sequencing here drew on peripheral blood, taken from a patient treated with proton-based radiotherapy. The chain joins TRBV2 to TRBJ1-4, with 10 nucleotides matching TRBD1. The sequence was collected from a man aged 60 to 69 with pancreatic cancer. This chain's CDR3 is CASSGQGAATNEKLFF. DNA for the CDR3: TGTGCCAGCAGTGGACAGGGGGCCGCAACTAATGAAAAACTGTTTTTT.